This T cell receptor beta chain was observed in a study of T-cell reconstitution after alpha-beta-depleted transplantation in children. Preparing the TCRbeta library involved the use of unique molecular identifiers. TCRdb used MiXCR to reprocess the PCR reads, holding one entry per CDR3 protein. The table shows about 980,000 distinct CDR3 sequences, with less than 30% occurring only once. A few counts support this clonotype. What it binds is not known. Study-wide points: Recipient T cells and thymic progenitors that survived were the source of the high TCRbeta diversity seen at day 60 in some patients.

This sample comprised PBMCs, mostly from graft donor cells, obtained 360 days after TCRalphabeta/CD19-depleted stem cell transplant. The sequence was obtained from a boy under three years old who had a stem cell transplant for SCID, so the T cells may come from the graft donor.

CDR3 DNA: TGCGCCAGCAGCTTGCAGGGGGGCCAGAACACTGAAGCTTTCTTT. It codes for CASSLQGGQNTEAFF. This chain links TRBV5-1 with TRBJ1-1; 7 bases match TRBD1. The germline CDR1 and CDR2 sequences are SGHRS and YFSETQ. V trimming: 1 base; J trimming: 1 base; junction bases outside the gene matches: 4. This CDR3 comprises 15 residues.